The 24 T cell receptor beta chains presented below share a single source sample, sequenced in a study of CDR3 diversity in severe acne. TCRdb used MiXCR to reprocess the PCR reads, holding one entry per CDR3 protein. The sample consists of about 85,000 distinct CDR3 sequences, 45% to 50% of them appearing once. The sequencing sample was made of blood. These TCRs come from a male donor in good health, serving as a control.

The chain is built from TRBV19 and TRBJ2-2; possible D gene TRBD2, 6 bases. V gave up 3 bases and J gave up 8 bases, with 13 bases separating them. The CDR3 runs 14 residues. Germline-derived CDR1 and CDR2 are LNHDA and SQIVND (reference sequence). CDR3 DNA: TGTGCCAGTAGTATTGGAGGGGTATCGGGGGAGCTGTTTTTT. As protein: CASSIGGVSGELFF.

The chain combines TRBV7-2 with TRBJ2-7, with 8 positions matching TRBD2. This CDR3 comprises 18 residues. Per the germline V gene, CDR1 is SGHTA and CDR2 is FQGNSA. V was clipped by 6 bases and J by 4 bases; unmatched bases: 20. The CDR3 DNA sequence: TGTGCCAGCAGAAGAGTCAATTCAGCGGGAGTTCCTTGGTACGAGCAGTACTTC. Amino acid sequence: CASRRVNSAGVPWYEQYF.

Many counts were recorded for this clonotype. The rearrangement links TRBV27 to TRBJ2-1, with 9 bases aligning to TRBD2. J lost 4 bases, V lost 5 bases, and 9 bases had no gene match. This CDR3 has 16 amino acids. Germline V gene data show CDR1 as MNHEY and CDR2 as SMNVEV (reference sequence). CDR3 nucleotides: TGTGCCAGCAGTCCCCTAGGGGCGGGAGGGTACAATGAGCAGTTCTTC. This gives the protein CASSPLGAGGYNEQFF.

The chain links TRBV5-1 to TRBJ2-7; a possible D gene is TRBD2 (5 bases). Germline V CDR1 and CDR2: SGHRS, YFSETQ. The CDR3 covers 13 residues. Trimming took 4 bases from V and 5 from J, leaving 13 bases between them. CDR3 sequence: CASSQDWSNEQYF. CDR3 coding DNA: TGCGCCAGCAGCCAGGACTGGAGCAACGAGCAGTACTTC. Filled out from reference TRBV5-1 and TRBJ2-7, the complete variable domain reads KAGVTQTPRYLIKTRGQQVTLSCSPISGHRSVSWYQQTPGQGLQFLFEYFSETQRNKGNFPGRFSGRQFSNSRSEMNVSTLELGDSALYLCASSQDWSNEQYFGPGTRLTVT.

This clonotype was seen ten or more times. The gene calls are TRBV20-1 and TRBJ1-1; D is ambiguous. Germline V gene data show CDR1 as DFQATT and CDR2 as SNEGSKA (reference sequence). Trimming cost V 0 bases and J 7 bases, with 3 bases left between them. There are 10 residues in the CDR3. Here the CDR3 reads CSAREYEAFF. The CDR3 nucleotides are TGCAGTGCTAGAGAATATGAAGCTTTCTTT.

Notes on this clonotype: A junction end diverges from the germline sequence, so it may reflect a read error. The chain recombines TRBV10-3 with TRBJ1-6; TRBD1 might be the D (5 bases). CDR1 and CDR2 from the germline V gene are ENHRY and SYGVKD. The CDR3 totals 14 residues. CDR3 DNA: TGTGCCAGCAGTGCGGGGGAATTTAGGGCACCCCTCCACTTT. Its translation: CASSAGEFRAPLHF.

The chain uses TRBV9 and TRBJ1-1; 7 positions agree with TRBD1. Germline-derived CDR1 and CDR2 are SGDLS and YYNGEE. This CDR3 comprises 16 residues. Losses at the gene ends were 4 bases for V and 7 bases for J; bases not matched to a gene: 16. CDR3 DNA: TGTGCCAGCAGCCCACACACAGGGGTTTCAACGATTGAAGCTTTCTTT. Translated, it gives CASSPHTGVSTIEAFF.

The chain has TRBV6-5 and TRBJ1-1; unclear D gene. CDR1 MNHEY and CDR2 SVGAGI come from the germline V gene. The CDR3 contains 12 residues. The ends were cut back, 10 bases at V and 6 bases at J, with 15 bases in the middle. CDR3 nucleotides: TGTGCCACTAAAGGAGGAGCGTCTGAAGCTTTCTTT. Translating gives CATKGGASEAFF.

This rearrangement joins TRBV19 to TRBJ1-2; possibly TRBD1 for D (6 bases). This CDR3 is built from 14 residues. V lost 8 bases and J 8 bases, leaving 21 bases between the germline ends. The germline V gene encodes CDR1 LNHDA and CDR2 SQIVND (reference sequence). CDR3: CASSDRRGVRGYTF. CDR3 nucleotides: TGTGCCAGTTCAGACAGGAGGGGGGTTCGCGGCTACACCTTC.

V and J are TRBV20-1 and TRBJ1-1, with D uncertain. There are 14 residues in the CDR3. Germline V lookup: CDR1 DFQATT, CDR2 SNEGSKA (reference sequence). V gave up 3 bases and J gave up 5 bases, with 16 bases separating them. The CDR3 is CSASRGPARTEAFF. The CDR3 DNA follows: TGCAGTGCTAGCCGGGGTCCGGCGAGGACTGAAGCTTTCTTT.

This sequence joins TRBV20-1 and TRBJ2-7; D may be TRBD2 (6 bases). Trimming removed 5 bases from V and 5 bases from J, with 13 bases in between. The CDR3 sequence is 12 residues long. The germline gives CDR1 DFQATT, CDR2 SNEGSKA (reference sequence). The DNA of the CDR3 is TGCAGTGCTGGGAGGAATCACCACGAGCAGTACTTC. It encodes CSAGRNHHEQYF.

This clonotype was picked up a small number of times. The chain uses TRBV10-1 and TRBJ2-5, with D possibly being TRBD2 (6 bases). Germline V gene sequence: CDR1 WNHNN, CDR2 SYGVQD (reference sequence). V gave up 8 bases and J gave up 2 bases, with 12 bases separating them. This CDR3 spans 13 amino acids. CDR3 sequence reads: CASSTRLQETQYF. The CDR3, as DNA: TGCGCCAGCTCGACTAGGCTACAAGAGACCCAGTACTTC.

This clonotype was observed a handful of times. The CDR3 DNA reads as TGCGCCAGCAGCTTGGCCCTGTCCATGGGGGAGGTTGCAGCTTTCTTT. It encodes CASSLALSMGEVAAFF. The genes are TRBV5-1 and TRBJ1-1; tentatively, D is TRBD1 (5 bases). The CDR3 consists of 16 residues. Germline values: CDR1 SGHRS, CDR2 YFSETQ. Trimming took off 0 bases at V and 10 bases at J, with 22 bases between the two ends.

The chain recombines TRBV6-1 with TRBJ1-2; TRBD1 is a possible D gene (5 bases). In germline, CDR1 is MNHNS, CDR2 SASEGT. Trimming left V 1 base short and J 11 bases short, with 17 bases between. CDR3 length equals 14 residues. This CDR3 reads CASSEVGTPGGYTF. In DNA form, the CDR3 reads TGTGCCAGCAGTGAAGTCGGGACCCCGGGGGGATACACCTTC.

This clonotype showed up just once. The V call is TRBV10-3, the J call TRBJ2-7; 7 bases line up with TRBD1. Germline values: CDR1 ENHRY, CDR2 SYGVKD. V was clipped by 10 bases and J by 4 bases; unmatched bases: 19. The CDR3 runs 16 residues. The CDR3 loop reads CASSTTGAIVGYEQYF. CDR3 bases: TGTGCCAGCAGCACCACAGGGGCAATAGTGGGGTACGAGCAGTACTTC.

This clonotype came up a few times. This chain joins TRBV29-1 and TRBJ2-3; D could derive from TRBD1 or TRBD2 (6 bases each). V lost 5 bases, J lost 7 bases, and 16 bases lay in between. Germline V gives CDR1 SQVTM, CDR2 ANQGSEA. The CDR3 is 13 residues long. Here the CDR3 DNA reads TGCAGCGTTCCTTCACTAGGGGGGCATACGCAGTATTTT. It specifies CSVPSLGGHTQYF.

Concerning this clonotype itself: Germline and junction disagree at one end, which may indicate a read error. The V gene is TRBV10-3, the J gene TRBJ1-5; D unclear. The CDR3 covers 15 residues. The germline gives CDR1 ENHRY, CDR2 SYGVKD. CDR3 sequence: CASSLKRHSNQPQHF. The CDR3 DNA follows: TGTGCCAGCAGTCTTAAAAGGCATAGCAATCAGCCCCAGCATTTT.

About this clonotype: One end of the junction fails to match germline, which may point to a read error. V and J are TRBV24-1 and TRBJ1-3, with D possibly being TRBD1 (5 bases). The CDR3 extends over 16 amino acids. The germline V gene has CDR1 KGHDR and CDR2 SFDVKD. The CDR3 DNA follows: TGTGCCACCAGTGATGGGACCCTAATTTTTGGAAACACCATGTATTTT. The encoded protein is CATSDGTLIFGNTMYF.

This clonotype was seen only a few times. This chain connects TRBV2 to TRBJ1-1; weak D call: TRBD1 (6 bases). Germline assignment: CDR1 SNHLY and CDR2 FYNNEI. Trimming removed 7 bases from V and 2 bases from J, with 17 bases in between. The CDR3 is 15 residues long. The CDR3 loop reads CASKPGEGDNTEAFF. The CDR3 DNA reads TGTGCCAGCAAACCGGGGGAGGGGGACAACACTGAAGCTTTCTTT.

The gene calls are TRBV7-9 and TRBJ1-6; 7 nucleotides align to TRBD1. The CDR3 length is 15 residues. Trimming cost V 8 bases and J 12 bases; bases outside gene matches: 16. Germline CDR1 and CDR2: SEHNR and FQNEAQ (reference sequence). The CDR3 loop reads CASPGGQAVVIPLHF. The CDR3 nucleotides are TGTGCCAGCCCGGGAGGACAGGCGGTTGTGATACCCCTCCACTTT.

Of note for this clonotype: Germline is not matched at one junction end, which may reflect a read error. This sequence joins TRBV11-2 and TRBJ2-7, with D perhaps TRBD2 (6 bases). Germline values: CDR1 SGHAT, CDR2 FQNNGV. This CDR3 spans 15 amino acids. CDR3 in DNA: TGTGCCAGCAGTTTAGAGCTCGGACGGGGGTACGAGCAGTACTTC. This encodes CASSLELGRGYEQYF.

This clonotype has only a few counts. The chain links TRBV25-1 to TRBJ2-7; D could derive from TRBD1 or TRBD2 (5 bases each). The V end was cut by 4 bases, the J end by 2 bases, with 18 bases between. The CDR3 is 16 residues long. Germline-derived CDR1 and CDR2 are MGHDK and SYGVNS. CDR3 in DNA: TGTGCCAGCAGTGGCTCGAGAGGGACCGCACCCTACGAGCAGTACTTC. Protein product: CASSGSRGTAPYEQYF.

The table lists this clonotype with a few counts. The rearrangement links TRBV20-1 to TRBJ1-1; the D gene is possibly TRBD1 (5 bases). V gave up 6 bases and J gave up 1 base, with 12 bases separating them. The CDR3 is 13 residues long. CDR1 and CDR2 from the germline V gene are DFQATT and SNEGSKA (reference sequence). The CDR3 loop is CSAPKTENTEAFF. CDR3 DNA sequence: TGCAGTGCCCCTAAGACAGAGAACACTGAAGCTTTCTTT.

Note on this clonotype: Mismatch with germline at one junction end may stem from a read error. V is TRBV7-4 and J is TRBJ2-1; D not resolved. Germline-derived CDR1 and CDR2 are SGHVT and SQSDAQ. The CDR3 is 15 residues long. The CDR3 DNA follows: TGTGCCAGCAGCTTAGCGGGTCCGGGCATTCACGAGCACTTCTTC. Its translation: CASSLAGPGIHEHFF.